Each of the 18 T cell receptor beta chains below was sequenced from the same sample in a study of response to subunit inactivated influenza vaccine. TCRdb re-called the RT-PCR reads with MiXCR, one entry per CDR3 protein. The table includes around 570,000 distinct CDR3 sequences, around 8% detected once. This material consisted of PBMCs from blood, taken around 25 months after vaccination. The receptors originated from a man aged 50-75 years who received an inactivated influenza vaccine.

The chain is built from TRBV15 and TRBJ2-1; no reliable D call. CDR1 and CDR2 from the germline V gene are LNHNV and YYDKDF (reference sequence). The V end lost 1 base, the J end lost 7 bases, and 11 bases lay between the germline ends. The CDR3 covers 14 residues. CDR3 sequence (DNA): TGTGCCACCAGCAGAGTAAGGGTAGGGAATGAGCAGTTCTTC. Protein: CATSRVRVGNEQFF.

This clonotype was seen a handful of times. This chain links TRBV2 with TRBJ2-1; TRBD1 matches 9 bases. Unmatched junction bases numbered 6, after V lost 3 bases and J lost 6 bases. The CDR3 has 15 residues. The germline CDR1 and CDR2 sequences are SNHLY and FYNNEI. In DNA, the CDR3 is TGTGCCAGCAGTGATTGGACAGGGGAGGGCAATGAGCAGTTCTTC. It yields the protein CASSDWTGEGNEQFF.

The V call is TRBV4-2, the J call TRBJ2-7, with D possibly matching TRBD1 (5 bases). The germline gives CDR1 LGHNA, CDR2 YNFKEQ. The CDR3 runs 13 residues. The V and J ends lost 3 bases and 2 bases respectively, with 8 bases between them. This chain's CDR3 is CASSHLTAYEQYF. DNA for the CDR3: TGTGCCAGCAGCCACCTGACAGCCTACGAGCAGTACTTC.

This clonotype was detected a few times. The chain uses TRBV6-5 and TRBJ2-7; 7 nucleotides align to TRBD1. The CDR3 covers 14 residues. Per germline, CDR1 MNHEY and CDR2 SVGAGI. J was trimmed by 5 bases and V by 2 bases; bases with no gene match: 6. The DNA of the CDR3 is TGTGCCAGCAGTTACGAGGGGGCCGTTGACGAGCAGTACTTC. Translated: CASSYEGAVDEQYF.

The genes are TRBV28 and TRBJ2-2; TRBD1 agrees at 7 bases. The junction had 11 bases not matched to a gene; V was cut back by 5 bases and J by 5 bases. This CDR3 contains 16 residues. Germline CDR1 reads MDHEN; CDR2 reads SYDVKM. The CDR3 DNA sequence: TGTGCCAGCAGTCCGGGACAGCCCATGAGAACCGGGGAGCTGTTTTTT. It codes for CASSPGQPMRTGELFF.

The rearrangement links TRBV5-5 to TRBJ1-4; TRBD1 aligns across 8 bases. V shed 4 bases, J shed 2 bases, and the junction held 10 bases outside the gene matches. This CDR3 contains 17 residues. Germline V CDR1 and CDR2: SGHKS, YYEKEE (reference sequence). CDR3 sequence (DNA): TGTGCCAGCAGCCTGATAATCAGGACAGGGACTAATGAAAAACTGTTTTTT. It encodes CASSLIIRTGTNEKLFF.

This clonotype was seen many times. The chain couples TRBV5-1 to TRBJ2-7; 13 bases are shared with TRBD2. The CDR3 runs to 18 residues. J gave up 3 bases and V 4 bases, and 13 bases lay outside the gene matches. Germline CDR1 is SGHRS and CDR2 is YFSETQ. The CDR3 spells CASSMNAGTSGTLYEQYF. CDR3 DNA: TGCGCCAGCAGCATGAATGCCGGGACTAGCGGGACCCTCTACGAGCAGTACTTC.

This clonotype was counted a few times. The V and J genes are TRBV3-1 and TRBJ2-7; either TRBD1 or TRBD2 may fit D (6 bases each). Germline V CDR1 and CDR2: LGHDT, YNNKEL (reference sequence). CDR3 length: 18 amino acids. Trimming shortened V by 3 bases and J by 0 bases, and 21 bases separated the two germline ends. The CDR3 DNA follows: TGTGCCAGCAGCCAGACGGACGAGCGGAGGGGGTACTCCTACGAGCAGTACTTC. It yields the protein CASSQTDERRGYSYEQYF.

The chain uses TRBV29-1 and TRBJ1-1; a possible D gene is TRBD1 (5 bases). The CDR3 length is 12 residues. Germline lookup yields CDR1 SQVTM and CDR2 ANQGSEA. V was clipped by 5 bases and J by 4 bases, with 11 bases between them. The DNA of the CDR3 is TGCAGCGTTTTACGGGGGGGCACTGAAGCTTTCTTT. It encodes CSVLRGGTEAFF.

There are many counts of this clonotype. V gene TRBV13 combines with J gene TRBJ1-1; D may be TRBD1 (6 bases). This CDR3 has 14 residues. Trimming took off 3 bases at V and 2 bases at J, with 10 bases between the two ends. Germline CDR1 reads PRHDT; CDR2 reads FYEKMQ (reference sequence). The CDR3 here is CASSFSQGNTEAFF. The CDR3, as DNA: TGTGCCAGCAGCTTTTCACAGGGAAACACTGAAGCTTTCTTT.

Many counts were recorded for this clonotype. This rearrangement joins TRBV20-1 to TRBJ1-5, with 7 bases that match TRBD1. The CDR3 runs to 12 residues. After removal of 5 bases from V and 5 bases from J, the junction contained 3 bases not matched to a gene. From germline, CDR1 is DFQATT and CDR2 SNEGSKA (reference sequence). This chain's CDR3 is CSASTGDQPQHF. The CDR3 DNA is TGCAGTGCTTCAACAGGGGATCAGCCCCAGCATTTT.

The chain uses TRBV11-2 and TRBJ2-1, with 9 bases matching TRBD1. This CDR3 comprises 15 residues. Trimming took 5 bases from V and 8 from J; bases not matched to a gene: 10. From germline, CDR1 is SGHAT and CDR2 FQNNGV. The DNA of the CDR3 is TGTGCCAGCAGCCTTCGACAGGGGGAAATCGATGAGCAGTTCTTC. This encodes CASSLRQGEIDEQFF.

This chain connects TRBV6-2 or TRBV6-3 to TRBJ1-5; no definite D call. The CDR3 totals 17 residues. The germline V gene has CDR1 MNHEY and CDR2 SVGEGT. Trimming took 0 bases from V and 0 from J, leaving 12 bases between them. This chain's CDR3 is CASSYSKGTYSNQPQHF. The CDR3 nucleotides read TGTGCCAGCAGTTACTCGAAGGGAACCTATAGCAATCAGCCCCAGCATTTT.

The CDR3 sequence is CASSKGGSRLAGEVLDTLTDTQYF. The CDR3 coding sequence is TGTGCCAGCAGCAAAGGTGGCAGCCGGCTAGCGGGAGAGGTACTGGATACTCTCACAGATACGCAGTATTTT. The J gene is TRBJ2-3, the V gene TRBV21-1; the table gives TRBD2 as D, unverified against the DNA. TRBV21-1 is marked as a pseudogene. The CDR3 loop spans 24 amino acids.

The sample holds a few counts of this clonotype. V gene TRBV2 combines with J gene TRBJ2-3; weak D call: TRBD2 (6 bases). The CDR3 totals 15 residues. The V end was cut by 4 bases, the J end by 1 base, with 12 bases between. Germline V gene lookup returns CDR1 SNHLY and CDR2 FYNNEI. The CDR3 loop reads CASSVKEGRTDTQYF. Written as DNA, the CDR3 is TGTGCCAGCAGTGTAAAGGAGGGGCGCACAGATACGCAGTATTTT.

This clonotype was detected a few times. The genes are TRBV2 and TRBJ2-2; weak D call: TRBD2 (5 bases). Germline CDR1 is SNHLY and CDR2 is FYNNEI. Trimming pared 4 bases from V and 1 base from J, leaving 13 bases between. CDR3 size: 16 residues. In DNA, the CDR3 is TGTGCCAGCAGTGCGGGGTGGGCAAGGAACACCGGGGAGCTGTTTTTT. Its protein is CASSAGWARNTGELFF. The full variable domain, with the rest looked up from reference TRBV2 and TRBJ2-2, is EPEVTQTPSHQVTQMGQEVILRCVPISNHLYFYWYRQILGQKVEFLVSFYNNEISEKSEIFDDQFSVERPDGSNFTLKIRSTKLEDSAMYFCASSAGWARNTGELFFGEGSRLTVL.

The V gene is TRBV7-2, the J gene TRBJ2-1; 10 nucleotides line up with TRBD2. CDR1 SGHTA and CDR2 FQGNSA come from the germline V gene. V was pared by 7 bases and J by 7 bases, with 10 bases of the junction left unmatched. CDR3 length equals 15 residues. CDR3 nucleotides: TGTGCCAGCATCCTTACGGCTAGCGGGAGAAATGAGCAGTTCTTC. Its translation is CASILTASGRNEQFF.

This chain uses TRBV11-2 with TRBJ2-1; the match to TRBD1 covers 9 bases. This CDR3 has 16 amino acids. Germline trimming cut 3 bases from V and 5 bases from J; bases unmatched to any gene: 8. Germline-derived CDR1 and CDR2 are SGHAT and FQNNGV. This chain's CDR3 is CASSFDPGTGHNEQFF. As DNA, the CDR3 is TGTGCCAGCAGCTTCGATCCCGGGACAGGGCACAATGAGCAGTTCTTC.